Listed below are T cell receptor beta chains from one sample, sequenced in a study of cytomegalovirus exposure and HLA in healthy donors. Profiling relied on immunoSEQ multiplex PCR, and the TCRdb table lists in-frame clones only, not all of them. The sample yields about 160,000 clones, approximately 88% seen once. Sequencing was done on a sample of PBMCs. The receptors come from a man aged 25 to 40 in good health and CMV-seronegative. CDR3s include the opening cysteine and the closing phenylalanine or tryptophan. Each record gives: CDR3 DNA, CDR3 protein, D gene, V gene, clone size, J gene. The D gene is left open where the match is weak. Only part of the rows carry a size: once, few, many, or a class if the clone is expanded.

TGTGCCAGCAGTTTAGGATTGGAGGGCCGGTCCCTCGAGCAGTACTTC	CASSLGLEGRSLEQYF	NA	TRBV11-2	NA	TRBJ2-7
TGTGCCAGTACCCCGGGTCGGAGGTTTGCAACTAATGAAAAACTGTTTTTT	CASTPGRRFATNEKLFF	NA	TRBV19	NA	TRBJ1-4
TGTGCCAGCTCACCACGTGCTAGCGGGGGCACAGATACGCAGTATTTT	CASSPRASGGTDTQYF	TRBD2	TRBV18	NA	TRBJ2-3
TGTGCCAGCAGTGTCGGTCATCCCAACTCTGGAAACACCATATATTTT	CASSVGHPNSGNTIYF	NA	TRBV2	NA	TRBJ1-3
TGTGCCAGGAGGGATAACAATCAGCCCCAGCATTTT	CARRDNNQPQHF	NA	TRBV7-3	NA	TRBJ1-5
TGTGCCAGCAGTGAACTAGCGGGGGGGGAGACCCAGTACTTC	CASSELAGGETQYF	TRBD2	TRBV2	NA	TRBJ2-5
TGTGCCAGCGGCTACAGGGGCTACGAGCAGTACTTC	CASGYRGYEQYF	TRBD1	TRBV27	NA	TRBJ2-7
TGCGCCAGCAGCCATTCGGAGGGGCAGCCCTACGAGCAGTACTTC	CASSHSEGQPYEQYF	NA	TRBV4-1	once	TRBJ2-7
TGTGCCAGCAGTATGGGGGGGGTCAATCAGCCCCAGCATTTT	CASSMGGVNQPQHF	NA	TRBV28	NA	TRBJ1-5
TGTGCCAGCAGTTTTGGTCAGGGGATCTATCAGCCCCAGCATTTT	CASSFGQGIYQPQHF	NA	TRBV27	NA	TRBJ1-5
TGTGCCAGCATCAAGACAGGAAACTCCTACGAGCAGTACTTC	CASIKTGNSYEQYF	NA	TRBV5-5	NA	TRBJ2-7
TGCGCCAGCAGTGAGTCTCAAATCTCCTACGAGCAGTACTTC	CASSESQISYEQYF	NA	TRBV10-1	NA	TRBJ2-7
TGTGCGAGCGGGGGACTAAGTACGTTCTATGGCTACACCTTC	CASGGLSTFYGYTF	NA	TRBV30	once	TRBJ1-2
TGCGCCAGCAGCTTGGCGCTAGCGGGGGGGTCCTACGAGCAGTACTTC	CASSLALAGGSYEQYF	TRBD2	TRBV5-1	NA	TRBJ2-7
TGTGCCAGCAGTAAACCGGGACAGGGGTACGAGCAGTACTTC	CASSKPGQGYEQYF	TRBD1	TRBV6-5	once	TRBJ2-7